This entry lists 11 T cell receptor beta chains sequenced from one sample in a study of identical twins. In TCRdb, the 5' RACE reads were re-called with MiXCR into one record per CDR3 protein. The sample carries approximately 690,000 distinct CDR3 sequences, 5.5% to 6.5% recorded once. Sequenced input: naive T cells sorted from blood. These receptors were collected from a man between 18 and 29 years old in good health.

This clonotype occurred a few times. V usage is TRBV9 and J usage is TRBJ1-5; D ambiguous. The germline gives CDR1 SGDLS, CDR2 YYNGEE. The CDR3 has 12 residues. The V end was cut by 7 bases, the J end by 5 bases, with 10 bases between. The CDR3 DNA sequence: TGTGCCAGCGGGTCCTTCCATCAGCCCCAGCATTTT. Translated, it gives CASGSFHQPQHF. Full variable domain (missing parts from reference TRBV9 and TRBJ1-5): DSGVTQTPKHLITATGQRVTLRCSPRSGDLSVYWYQQSLDQGLQFLIQYYNGEERAKGNILERFSAQQFPDLHSELNLSSLELGDSALYFCASGSFHQPQHFGDGTRLSIL.

For this clonotype: A much larger clone differs from this one at a single base, so this may be a read error. The gene calls are TRBV7-6 and TRBJ1-4; no clear D gene. Germline V gene sequence: CDR1 SGHVS, CDR2 FNYEAQ. V was clipped by 1 base and J by 8 bases, with 8 bases between them. The CDR3 has 13 amino acids. CDR3 sequence reads: CASSLGTEEKLFF. The CDR3 DNA is TGTGCCAGCAGCTTAGGGACGGAGGAAAAACTGTTTTTT.

This clonotype was counted only a few times. The rearrangement uses TRBV11-2 and TRBJ1-1, with D possibly matching TRBD1 (6 bases). The length of the CDR3 is 16 residues. V gave up 2 bases and J gave up 2 bases, with 15 bases separating them. Per the germline V gene, CDR1 is SGHAT and CDR2 is FQNNGV. The CDR3 DNA sequence: TGTGCCAGCAGCTTACACCCTTTCGGGGGCAACACTGAAGCTTTCTTT. It is translated as CASSLHPFGGNTEAFF.

This clonotype was detected ten times or more. In DNA, the CDR3 is TGTGCCAGCAGTTCTCCCGGGCCCGGAACTGAAGCTTTCTTT. The encoded protein is CASSSPGPGTEAFF. The genes are TRBV6-5 and TRBJ1-1; D remains unclear. V lost 4 bases and J lost 5, with 14 bases in between. Germline V gene data show CDR1 as MNHEY and CDR2 as SVGAGI. This CDR3 is 14 amino acids long.

This clonotype was counted between two and nine times. J is TRBJ2-3 and V is TRBV7-9; tentative D call: TRBD1 (6 bases). V lost 5 bases and J lost 2, with 11 bases in between. CDR1 is SEHNR and CDR2 is FQNEAQ in the germline V gene (reference sequence). The CDR3 has 14 amino acids. The CDR3 sequence is CASSQGQYTDTQYF. As DNA, the CDR3 is TGTGCCAGCAGCCAGGGGCAATACACAGATACGCAGTATTTT.

The CDR3 DNA sequence: TGCGCCAGCAGAACTGGCAGACTTCTACAACAAGAGACCCAGTACTTC. Translated: CASRTGRLLQQETQYF. The rearrangement joins TRBV5-1 to TRBJ2-5; no clear D gene. This CDR3 is built from 16 residues. Germline V gene sequence: CDR1 SGHRS, CDR2 YFSETQ. Trimming removed 5 bases from V and 2 bases from J, with 19 bases in between.

In this sample, this clonotype turned up a few times. The chain links TRBV3-1 to TRBJ1-1; no reliable D call. V was trimmed by 1 base and J by 0 bases, leaving 12 bases between them. This CDR3 is 16 amino acids long. Germline values: CDR1 LGHDT, CDR2 YNNKEL (reference sequence). Here the CDR3 DNA reads TGTGCCAGCAGCCAAGTTTACGGACGCATGAACACTGAAGCTTTCTTT. It translates to CASSQVYGRMNTEAFF.

This clonotype was picked up many times. The rearrangement joins TRBV9 to TRBJ2-1; D gene uncertain. CDR1 and CDR2 from the germline V gene are SGDLS and YYNGEE. V lost 0 bases, J lost 4 bases, and 5 bases lay in between. The CDR3 loop spans 13 amino acids. The CDR3 protein is CASSVEVYNEQFF. The CDR3 nucleotides are TGTGCCAGCAGCGTAGAGGTTTACAATGAGCAGTTCTTC.

V and J are TRBV6-1 and TRBJ2-2, with a possible D match to TRBD1 (5 bases). The germline V gene has CDR1 MNHNS and CDR2 SASEGT. The CDR3 is 13 amino acids. The V and J ends lost 10 bases and 6 bases respectively, with 15 bases between them. This CDR3 is CATRVLRAGELFF. As DNA, the CDR3 is TGTGCCACCAGGGTACTTAGGGCCGGGGAGCTGTTTTTT.

This clonotype was observed many times. The chain uses TRBV7-9 and TRBJ2-2, with TRBD2 matching 15 bases. The CDR3 has 16 residues. V trimming: 5 bases; J trimming: 5 bases; junction bases outside the gene matches: 3. Germline V CDR1 and CDR2: SEHNR, FQNEAQ (reference sequence). In nucleotides, the CDR3 is TGTGCCAGCAGCATCGGGACTAGCGGGAGGACCGGGGAGCTGTTTTTT. It yields the protein CASSIGTSGRTGELFF.

This sequence joins TRBV6-1 and TRBJ2-7; 7 positions agree with TRBD1. V was clipped by 5 bases and J by 2 bases; unmatched bases: 9. The CDR3 runs 15 residues. Germline CDR1 and CDR2: MNHNS and SASEGT. CDR3 sequence reads: CASSPGTAQTYEQYF. As DNA, the CDR3 is TGTGCCAGCAGTCCCGGGACAGCCCAGACCTACGAGCAGTACTTC.